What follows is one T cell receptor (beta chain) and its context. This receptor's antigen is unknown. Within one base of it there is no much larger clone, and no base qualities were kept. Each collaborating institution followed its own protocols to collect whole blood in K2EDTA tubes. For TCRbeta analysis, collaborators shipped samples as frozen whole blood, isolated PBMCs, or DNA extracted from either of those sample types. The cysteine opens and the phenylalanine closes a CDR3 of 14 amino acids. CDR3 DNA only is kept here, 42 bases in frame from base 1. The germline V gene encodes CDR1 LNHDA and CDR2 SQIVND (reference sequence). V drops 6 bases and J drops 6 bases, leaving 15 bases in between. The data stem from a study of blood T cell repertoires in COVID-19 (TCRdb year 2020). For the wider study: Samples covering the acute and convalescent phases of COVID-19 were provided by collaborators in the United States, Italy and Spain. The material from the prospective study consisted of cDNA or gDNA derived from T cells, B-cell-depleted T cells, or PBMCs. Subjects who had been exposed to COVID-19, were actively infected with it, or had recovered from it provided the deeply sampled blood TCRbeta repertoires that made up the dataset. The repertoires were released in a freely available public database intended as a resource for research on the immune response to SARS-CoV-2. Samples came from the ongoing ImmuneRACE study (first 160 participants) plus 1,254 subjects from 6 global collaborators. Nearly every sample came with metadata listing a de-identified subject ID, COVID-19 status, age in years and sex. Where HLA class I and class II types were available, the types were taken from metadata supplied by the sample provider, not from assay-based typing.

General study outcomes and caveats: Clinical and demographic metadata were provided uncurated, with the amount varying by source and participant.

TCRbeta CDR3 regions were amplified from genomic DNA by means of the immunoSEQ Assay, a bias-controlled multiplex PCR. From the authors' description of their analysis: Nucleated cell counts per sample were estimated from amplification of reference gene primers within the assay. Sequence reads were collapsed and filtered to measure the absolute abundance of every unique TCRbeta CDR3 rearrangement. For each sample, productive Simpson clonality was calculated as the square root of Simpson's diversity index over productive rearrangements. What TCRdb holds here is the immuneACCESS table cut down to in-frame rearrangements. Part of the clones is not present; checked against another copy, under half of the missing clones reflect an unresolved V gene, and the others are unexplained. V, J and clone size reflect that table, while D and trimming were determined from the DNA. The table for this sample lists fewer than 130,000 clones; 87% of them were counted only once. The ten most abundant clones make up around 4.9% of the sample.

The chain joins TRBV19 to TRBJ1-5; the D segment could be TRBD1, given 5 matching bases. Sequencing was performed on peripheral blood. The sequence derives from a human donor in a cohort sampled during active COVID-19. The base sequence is TGTGCCAGTAGAGAAATGACAGACGGTCAGCCCCAGCATTTT. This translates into CASREMTDGQPQHF.